These 22 T cell receptor beta chains originate from one sample sequenced in a study of OX40 agonist ivuxolimab in advanced cancers. The repertoire was sequenced with immunoSEQ multiplex PCR; TCRdb's copy has only in-frame clones and lacks some. The sample includes about 120,000 clones, 80% to 90% of them seen just once. The source material was CD4+ or CD8+ T cells sorted from blood, sampled in a trial of the OX40 agonist ivuxolimab. These receptors originate from an adult with an advanced solid tumor such as melanoma, head and neck, liver or kidney cancer.

This chain links TRBV6-5 with TRBJ1-4; D remains ambiguous. CDR3 length: 12 residues. The germline V and J ends were trimmed by 4 bases and 8 bases, with 8 bases remaining between them. Looked up from germline, CDR1 is MNHEY and CDR2 is SVGAGI. CDR3 region: CASSSVEEKLFF. The CDR3 DNA is TGTGCCAGCAGTTCGGTAGAGGAAAAACTGTTTTTT.

This clone was seen only once. The CDR3, as DNA: TGCGCCAGCAGCTTGGCGGATCCTACCCGCTACGAGCAGTACTTC. It yields the protein CASSLADPTRYEQYF. V and J are TRBV5-1 and TRBJ2-7; D unresolved. V lost 0 bases, J lost 3 bases, and 13 bases lay in between. Germline CDR1 is SGHRS and CDR2 is YFSETQ. CDR3 length: 15 amino acids.

The chain is built from TRBV10-2 and TRBJ2-7, with TRBD2 as a possible D gene (5 bases). Germline CDR1 reads WSHSY; CDR2 reads SAAADI. Trimming stripped 8 bases from V and 2 bases from J, with 13 bases between. The CDR3 totals 13 residues. The CDR3 DNA follows: TGCGCCAGCGGAGGACCTCCTACCTACGAGCAGTACTTC. Amino acids: CASGGPPTYEQYF.

The gene calls are TRBV4-3 and TRBJ2-7; 7 nucleotides line up with TRBD1. The CDR3 covers 16 residues. The germline V gene has CDR1 LGHNA and CDR2 YSLEER. V lost 0 bases to trimming and J lost 0 bases; unmatched junction nucleotides: 5. The CDR3 sequence is CASSQDQGTVSYEQYF. CDR3 DNA: TGCGCCAGCAGCCAAGATCAGGGGACAGTCTCCTACGAGCAGTACTTC.

The chain joins TRBV4-1 to TRBJ1-6; 9 bases match TRBD1. Unmatched junction bases numbered 3, after V lost 2 bases and J lost 7 bases. CDR3 length equals 15 residues. CDR1 MGHRA and CDR2 YSYEKL come from the germline V gene. The CDR3 sequence is CASSQPDRGNSPLHF. CDR3 DNA: TGCGCCAGCAGCCAACCGGACAGGGGAAATTCACCCCTCCACTTT.

This clone was found once. V usage is TRBV30 and J usage is TRBJ1-1; 8 positions match TRBD1. V lost 7 bases, J lost 5 bases, and 6 bases stayed unmatched. The CDR3 is made up of 12 amino acids. Germline CDR1 and CDR2: GTSNPN and SVGIG (reference sequence). The DNA of the CDR3 is TGTGCCTTTGGACAGGGTCGGACTGAAGCTTTCTTT. Its translation is CAFGQGRTEAFF.

This rearrangement joins TRBV27 to TRBJ2-7, with TRBD2 matching over 8 bases. Germline lookup yields CDR1 MNHEY and CDR2 SMNVEV (reference sequence). J was trimmed by 3 bases and V by 8 bases; bases with no gene match: 9. The CDR3 runs 14 residues. In DNA, the CDR3 is TGTGCCAGCGGTTCCCTGGCGGGGGGCTACGAGCAGTACTTC. It yields the protein CASGSLAGGYEQYF.

This chain uses TRBV19 with TRBJ1-4; the D is unclear. The germline gives CDR1 LNHDA, CDR2 SQIVND (reference sequence). The V end was cut by 7 bases, the J end by 10 bases, with 13 bases between. This CDR3 is 12 amino acids long. For the CDR3, the DNA is TGTGCCAGTATACCGGGGAGTGGAAAACTGTTTTTT. Protein product: CASIPGSGKLFF.

V usage is TRBV20-1 and J usage is TRBJ1-2, with unresolved D. The length of the CDR3 is 11 residues. CDR1 is DFQATT and CDR2 is SNEGSKA in the germline V gene (reference sequence). The CDR3: CGYDGNYGYTF. CDR3 DNA: TGCGGCTACGACGGGAACTATGGCTACACCTTC.

The V gene is TRBV27, the J gene TRBJ2-2; D may be TRBD1 or TRBD2 (5 bases each). The germline V gene has CDR1 MNHEY and CDR2 SMNVEV (reference sequence). The V and J ends lost 2 bases and 7 bases respectively, with 8 bases between them. The CDR3 loop spans 13 amino acids. The CDR3 coding sequence is TGTGCCAGCAGTTTAGGGGGAATCGGGGAGCTGTTTTTT. It is translated as CASSLGGIGELFF.

V usage is TRBV7-2 and J usage is TRBJ2-1; D call uncertain. V lost 0 bases, J lost 7 bases, and 7 bases lay in between. The CDR3 runs to 13 residues. Germline CDR1 is SGHTA and CDR2 is FQGNSA. The CDR3 DNA is TGTGCCAGCAGCTTAGCGAAGGAAAATGAGCAGTTCTTC. As protein: CASSLAKENEQFF. Full variable domain (missing parts from reference TRBV7-2 and TRBJ2-1): GAGVSQSPSNKVTEKGKDVELRCDPISGHTALYWYRQSLGQGLEFLIYFQGNSAPDKSGLPSDRFSAERTGGSVSTLTIQRTQQEDSAVYLCASSLAKENEQFFGPGTRLTVL.

V gene TRBV5-6 combines with J gene TRBJ2-7, with 7 bases that match TRBD2. CDR3 length: 15 residues. Germline values: CDR1 SGHDT, CDR2 YYEEEE. V gave up 0 bases and J gave up 0 bases; unmatched junction bases: 3. The CDR3 loop reads CASSLVGGTSYEQYF. The CDR3 region has the DNA TGTGCCAGCAGCTTGGTGGGAGGGACCTCCTACGAGCAGTACTTC.

V gene TRBV12-1 combines with J gene TRBJ2-6; the table's D gene call, TRBD1, was not cross checked with the DNA. TRBV12-1 is termed a pseudogene. There are 18 residues in the CDR3. The CDR3 sequence: CASSFTGEWYAGANVLTF. DNA of the CDR3: TGTGCCAGCAGCTTTACAGGGGAGTGGTACGCTGGGGCCAACGTCCTGACTTTC.

In its sample, this clone was seen once. CDR3 sequence: CASSRLSDYEQYF. CDR3 in DNA: TGCGCCAGCAGCCGCCTTTCAGACTACGAGCAGTACTTC. J is TRBJ2-7 and V is TRBV5-1; D gene uncertain. V was trimmed by 4 bases and J by 3 bases, leaving 11 bases between them. CDR3 length: 13 residues. Germline-derived CDR1 and CDR2 are SGHRS and YFSETQ.

This rearrangement joins TRBV7-2 to TRBJ1-5; no definite D call. Germline CDR1 reads SGHTA; CDR2 reads FQGNSA. V was shortened by 1 base and J by 4 bases, with 11 bases between the two germline ends. The CDR3 covers 15 residues. The CDR3 protein is CASSLEVAANQPQHF. The CDR3, as DNA: TGTGCCAGCAGCTTAGAAGTGGCAGCAAATCAGCCCCAGCATTTT. Full variable domain (outside the CDR3, taken from reference TRBV7-2 and TRBJ1-5): GAGVSQSPSNKVTEKGKDVELRCDPISGHTALYWYRQSLGQGLEFLIYFQGNSAPDKSGLPSDRFSAERTGGSVSTLTIQRTQQEDSAVYLCASSLEVAANQPQHFGDGTRLSIL.

This chain connects TRBV4-2 to TRBJ2-5, with TRBD1 as a possible D gene (5 bases). The germline V and J ends were trimmed by 0 bases and 5 bases, with 10 bases remaining between them. The CDR3 covers 14 residues. Germline-derived CDR1 and CDR2 are LGHNA and YNFKEQ. The CDR3 sequence: CASSQESGWETQYF. DNA for the CDR3: TGTGCCAGCAGCCAAGAATCAGGGTGGGAGACCCAGTACTTC.

The CDR3 DNA reads TGTGCCAGCAGTGCAACAGGGGAGAGCTCCTACGAGCAGTACTTC. Its translation: CASSATGESSYEQYF. The chain links TRBV6-5 to TRBJ2-7; 7 bases are shared with TRBD1. Trimming removed 5 bases from V and 0 bases from J; junction bases left unmatched: 7. The CDR3 is made up of 15 amino acids. Per germline, CDR1 MNHEY and CDR2 SVGAGI.

About this clone: The same CDR3 can be traced to other DNA sequences in this sample. The V and J genes are TRBV9 and TRBJ2-2, with TRBD1 matching over 11 bases. CDR3 size: 16 residues. Looked up from germline, CDR1 is SGDLS and CDR2 is YYNGEE. V lost 2 bases and J lost 2; bases outside the gene matches: 2. The CDR3 DNA sequence: TGTGCCAGCAGCGTGGGGACAGGGGGTAACACCGGGGAGCTGTTTTTT. Protein: CASSVGTGGNTGELFF.

The V and J genes are TRBV29-1 and TRBJ2-1; D gene ambiguous. With 2 bases removed from V and 8 bases from J, the gap between germline ends came to 13 bases. The CDR3 loop spans 13 amino acids. Germline V gene data show CDR1 as SQVTM and CDR2 as ANQGSEA. The CDR3 spells CSVETKATDEQFF. The CDR3 DNA follows: TGCAGCGTTGAAACTAAAGCGACGGATGAGCAGTTCTTC.

This clone was observed once. The chain couples TRBV9 to TRBJ1-6; no firm D call. Germline CDR1 SGDLS, CDR2 YYNGEE. V was clipped by 3 bases and J by 8 bases, with 12 bases between them. This CDR3 contains 14 residues. The CDR3 DNA sequence: TGTGCCAGCAGCGAGACCCCTACCGATTCACCCCTCCACTTT. Protein sequence: CASSETPTDSPLHF. Together with reference TRBV9 and TRBJ1-6, the CDR3 gives the full variable domain: DSGVTQTPKHLITATGQRVTLRCSPRSGDLSVYWYQQSLDQGLQFLIQYYNGEERAKGNILERFSAQQFPDLHSELNLSSLELGDSALYFCASSETPTDSPLHFGNGTRLTVT.

In its sample, this clone was seen once. The chain links TRBV21-1 to TRBJ1-1; TRBD1 is the table's D call, not checked against the DNA. TRBV21-1 is annotated as a pseudogene. CDR3 length: 18 amino acids. CDR3: CASSKGVRSGEMNTEAFF. The CDR3, as DNA: TGTGCCAGCAGCAAAGGGGTACGGTCAGGGGAAATGAACACTGAAGCTTTCTTT.

In its sample, this clone was seen a few times. J is TRBJ2-1 and V is TRBV4-1; perhaps TRBD1 as D (5 bases). The CDR3 contains 16 residues. Germline CDR1 reads MGHRA; CDR2 reads YSYEKL. The V end lost 0 bases, the J end lost 4 bases, and 13 bases lay between the germline ends. The CDR3 reads CASSQEAGIRYNEQFF. CDR3 nucleotides: TGCGCCAGCAGCCAAGAGGCAGGGATAAGGTACAATGAGCAGTTCTTC.